This is a list of T cell receptor beta chains from one sample in a study of cytomegalovirus exposure and HLA in healthy donors. Repertoires were generated with immunoSEQ multiplex PCR, while TCRdb's copy carries only in-frame clones and drops some. The repertoire holds around 270,000 clones, with 80% as singletons. The specimen sequenced was PBMCs. The origin of the receptors is a girl between 2 and 10 years old in good health and CMV-seronegative. The CDR3 runs from the conserved cysteine through the conserved F or W. Each record gives: J gene, D gene, clone size, V gene, CDR3 DNA, CDR3 protein. The D gene is left open where the match is weak. Part of the rows lack a size; the others show once, few, many or a class for expanded clones.

J: TRBJ2-5; D: -; size: -; V: TRBV7-2; DNA: TGTGCCAGCAGCTTGCAGGGAAAGTACCAAGAGACCCAGTACTTC; CDR3: CASSLQGKYQETQYF
J: TRBJ2-5; D: TRBD2; size: -; V: TRBV4-1; DNA: TGCGCCAGCAGCATTGCTAGCGGAGGTTGTTGTCAGGAAGAGACCCAGTACTTC; CDR3: CASSIASGGCCQEETQYF
J: TRBJ1-1; D: -; size: -; V: TRBV28; DNA: TGTGCCAGTAACGTGGAGAACATGAACACTGAAGCTTTCTTT; CDR3: CASNVENMNTEAFF
J: TRBJ1-4; D: TRBD1; size: -; V: TRBV5-1; DNA: TGCGCCAGCAGCTTGGTGGGGACAGGAGAGTCAACTAATGAAAAACTGTTTTTT; CDR3: CASSLVGTGESTNEKLFF
J: TRBJ2-3; D: TRBD2; size: -; V: TRBV4-2; DNA: TGTGCCAGCAGCCAAGGGGCGGGGGACTCAGATACGCAGTATTTT; CDR3: CASSQGAGDSDTQYF
J: TRBJ2-7; D: -; size: -; V: TRBV30; DNA: TGTGCCTGGAGTTATTACCTACCGGGTTCCACCTACGAGCAGTACTTC; CDR3: CAWSYYLPGSTYEQYF
J: TRBJ1-4; D: TRBD1; size: -; V: TRBV7-9; DNA: TGTGCCAGCAGCTGGACAGGGTCCGGGGATAATGAAAAACTGTTTTTT; CDR3: CASSWTGSGDNEKLFF
J: TRBJ1-1; D: -; size: -; V: TRBV19; DNA: TGTGCCAGTAGCCCGGACAGTTCTGAAGCTTTCTTT; CDR3: CASSPDSSEAFF
J: TRBJ1-6; D: -; size: few; V: TRBV9; DNA: TGTGCCAGCAGCGTAGAAGGTTCAGGGACAATGTATAATTCACCCCTCCACTTT; CDR3: CASSVEGSGTMYNSPLHF
J: TRBJ1-1; D: TRBD1; size: -; V: TRBV7-9; DNA: TGTGCCAGCAGCGTCAGGGGGGACACGAACACTGAAGCTTTCTTT; CDR3: CASSVRGDTNTEAFF
J: TRBJ2-1; D: -; size: -; V: TRBV7-5; DNA: TGTGTCAGACAGCGGCGGGTAAGCGATGAGCAGTTCTTC; CDR3: CVRQRRVSDEQFF
J: TRBJ1-2; D: TRBD1; size: -; V: TRBV5-8; DNA: TGTGCCAGCAGCTTAGGACAGGAGGGCGCGTTTTATGGCTACACCTTC; CDR3: CASSLGQEGAFYGYTF
J: TRBJ1-4; D: -; size: -; V: TRBV2; DNA: TGTGCCAGCAGTGGACGCGATCCAGGGTCACGGGCAACTAATGAAAAACTGTTTTTT; CDR3: CASSGRDPGSRATNEKLFF
J: TRBJ1-5; D: -; size: -; V: TRBV6-1; DNA: TGTGCCAGCAGTGAAGCGACACGTCAGCCCCAGCATTTT; CDR3: CASSEATRQPQHF
J: TRBJ1-1; D: TRBD1; size: few; V: TRBV7-9; DNA: TGTGCCAGCAGTCCACAGGGGTCCCCTGAAGCTTTCTTT; CDR3: CASSPQGSPEAFF
J: TRBJ2-5; D: -; size: -; V: TRBV5-1; DNA: TGCGCCTCCGTCTTGAGGTGGGGGCGGGAGACCCAGTACTTC; CDR3: CASVLRWGRETQYF
J: TRBJ1-3; D: TRBD1; size: few; V: TRBV28; DNA: TGTGCCAGCAGTTTGTGGGACAGGGCTTCTAACACCATATATTTT; CDR3: CASSLWDRASNTIYF
J: TRBJ2-7; D: TRBD1; size: -; V: TRBV7-9; DNA: TGTGCCAGCAGCTCCTATAGGGACAGGGGGCACTACGAGCAGTACTTC; CDR3: CASSSYRDRGHYEQYF
J: TRBJ2-7; D: -; size: -; V: TRBV11-3; DNA: TGTGCCAGCAGCCTATCTGCGCGTGCGCCCTACGAGCAGTACTTC; CDR3: CASSLSARAPYEQYF
J: TRBJ1-2; D: -; size: -; V: TRBV9; DNA: TGTGCCAGCAGCCCCGGCGGCCTCAATTATGCTGGCTATGGCTACACCTTC; CDR3: CASSPGGLNYAGYGYTF
J: TRBJ1-3; D: -; size: -; V: TRBV2; DNA: TGTGCCAGCAGTGCTCCTAGGGGAGGGTCCGAAAACACCATATATTTT; CDR3: CASSAPRGGSENTIYF
J: TRBJ1-1; D: -; size: -; V: TRBV2; DNA: TGTGCCAGCAGGCCACTTCGGGAGAACACTGAAGCTTTCTTT; CDR3: CASRPLRENTEAFF
J: TRBJ2-7; D: TRBD2; size: -; V: TRBV4-2; DNA: TGTGCCAGCAGCCATCGACTAGCGGGAGTCTACGAGCAGTACTTC; CDR3: CASSHRLAGVYEQYF
J: TRBJ2-3; D: TRBD2; size: -; V: TRBV5-1; DNA: TGCGCCAGCAGCCGGGCCCTAGCGGGGGGCCCAGATACGCAGTATTTT; CDR3: CASSRALAGGPDTQYF
J: TRBJ2-7; D: TRBD2; size: -; V: TRBV6-5; DNA: TGTGCCAGCAGTTTAGCGGGAGGCCGATACGAGCAGTACTTC; CDR3: CASSLAGGRYEQYF
J: TRBJ1-1; D: TRBD1; size: -; V: TRBV7-9; DNA: TGTGCCAGCAGCTCGTGGACAGGGTCGGGCACTGAAGCTTTCTTT; CDR3: CASSSWTGSGTEAFF
J: TRBJ1-5; D: TRBD1; size: once; V: TRBV4-1; DNA: TGCGCCAGCAGCCTCCGACAGGGGAGCAATCAGCCCCAGCATTTT; CDR3: CASSLRQGSNQPQHF
J: TRBJ1-6; D: -; size: -; V: TRBV7-3; DNA: TGTGCCAGCAGCTTAACCAGGCATGCTTATAATTCACCCCTCCACTTT; CDR3: CASSLTRHAYNSPLHF
J: TRBJ1-1; D: -; size: -; V: TRBV28; DNA: TGTGCCAGCAGTCCGGTTTCTTGTGGGGGCATCGTTGAAGCTTTCTTT; CDR3: CASSPVSCGGIVEAFF
J: TRBJ2-7; D: TRBD1; size: few; V: TRBV10-3; DNA: TGTGCCATCAGTGGGACCGGGACAGGGAGCTCCTACGAGCAGTACTTC; CDR3: CAISGTGTGSSYEQYF
J: TRBJ1-2; D: TRBD1; size: -; V: TRBV28; DNA: TGTGCCAGCAGGATAGGGGGCTGGCGGGGCTACACCTTC; CDR3: CASRIGGWRGYTF
J: TRBJ2-7; D: -; size: -; V: TRBV19; DNA: TGTGCCAGTAGTTCCTACCGCCTCGACACCCGCAGGGCCTACGAGCAGTACTTC; CDR3: CASSSYRLDTRRAYEQYF
J: TRBJ1-1; D: -; size: once; V: TRBV15; DNA: TGTGCCACCAGCAGAGCCGACAGAAAAGCTTTCTTT; CDR3: CATSRADRKAFF
J: TRBJ1-1; D: -; size: -; V: TRBV5-1; DNA: TGCGCCAGCAGCACGGCAGGGATTCGGAACACTGAAGCTTTCTTT; CDR3: CASSTAGIRNTEAFF
J: TRBJ2-7; D: -; size: -; V: TRBV28; DNA: TGTGCCAGCAGTTTCGGACTTCCCTACGAGCAGTACTTC; CDR3: CASSFGLPYEQYF
J: TRBJ2-1; D: -; size: -; V: TRBV2; DNA: TGTGCCAGCAGTGTTAATTCCTATTACAATGAGCAGTTCTTC; CDR3: CASSVNSYYNEQFF
J: TRBJ2-7; D: TRBD2; size: once; V: TRBV7-6; DNA: TGTGCCAGCAGCTCATCGCCGGGACTAGCGGGAGAGGGGCAGTACTTC; CDR3: CASSSSPGLAGEGQYF
J: TRBJ1-1; D: TRBD1; size: once; V: TRBV7-9; DNA: TGTGCCAGCAGCCTAACCCCTTTAACAGGGGGCGAGACTGAAGCTTTCTTT; CDR3: CASSLTPLTGGETEAFF
J: TRBJ2-3; D: TRBD2; size: -; V: TRBV7-3; DNA: TGTGCCAGCAGCTCGAGGACTAGCGGGAGGACAGATACGCAGTATTTT; CDR3: CASSSRTSGRTDTQYF
J: TRBJ2-3; D: TRBD1; size: -; V: TRBV11-3; DNA: TGTGCCAGCAGCTTAAAACGAGGGACAGGGAGCACAGATACGCAGTATTTT; CDR3: CASSLKRGTGSTDTQYF
J: TRBJ2-7; D: TRBD1; size: -; V: TRBV28; DNA: TGTGCCAGCAGGGGACAGGGTACTCTCTCCTACGAGCAGTACTTC; CDR3: CASRGQGTLSYEQYF